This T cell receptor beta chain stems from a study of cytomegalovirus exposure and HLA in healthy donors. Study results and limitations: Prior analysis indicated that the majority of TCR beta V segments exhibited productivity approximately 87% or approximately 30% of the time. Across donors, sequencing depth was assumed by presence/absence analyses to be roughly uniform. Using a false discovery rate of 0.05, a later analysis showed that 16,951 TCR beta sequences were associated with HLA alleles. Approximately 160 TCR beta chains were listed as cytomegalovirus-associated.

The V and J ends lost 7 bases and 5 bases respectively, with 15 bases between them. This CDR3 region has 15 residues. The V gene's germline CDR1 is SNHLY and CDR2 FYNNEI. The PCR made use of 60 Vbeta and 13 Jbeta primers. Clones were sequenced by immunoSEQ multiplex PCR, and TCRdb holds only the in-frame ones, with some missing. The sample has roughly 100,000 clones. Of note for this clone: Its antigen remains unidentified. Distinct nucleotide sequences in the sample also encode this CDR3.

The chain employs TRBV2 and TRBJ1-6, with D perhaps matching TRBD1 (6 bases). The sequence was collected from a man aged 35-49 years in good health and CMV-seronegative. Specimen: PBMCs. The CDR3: CASTKGVRDNSPLHF. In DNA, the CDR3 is TGTGCCAGCACCAAGGGGGTCAGAGATAATTCACCCCTCCACTTT. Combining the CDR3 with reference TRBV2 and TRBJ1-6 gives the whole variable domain EPEVTQTPSHQVTQMGQEVILRCVPISNHLYFYWYRQILGQKVEFLVSFYNNEISEKSEIFDDQFSVERPDGSNFTLKIRSTKLEDSAMYFCASTKGVRDNSPLHFGNGTRLTVT.